The entry that follows covers one T cell receptor beta chain sequence. V was cut by 0 bases and J by 6 bases, with 16 bases left in between. The CDR3 spans 15 residues. Germline CDR1 reads SGHRS; CDR2 reads YFSETQ. The sample originates from a study of multiple sclerosis patients with progressive multifocal leukoencephalopathy. Sample time point: time of PML onset. Prior interferon beta treatment was universal, and the PML patients were all female. Sequenced by immunoSEQ multiplex PCR; TCRdb stores in-frame clones only, minus some. This sample has tens of thousands of clones, with approximately 85% found just once.

The input for sequencing was PBMCs, taken from a patient treated with natalizumab. The clonotype comes from a woman under 40 with progressive multifocal leukoencephalopathy. The J gene is TRBJ2-7, the V gene TRBV5-1; possibly TRBD1 or TRBD2 for D (5 bases each). In DNA, the CDR3 is TGCGCCAGCAGCTTGGCCTCGGCAGTTGGGGGCGAGCAGTACTTC. Translated, it gives CASSLASAVGGEQYF. The full variable domain, completed using reference TRBV5-1 and TRBJ2-7, is KAGVTQTPRYLIKTRGQQVTLSCSPISGHRSVSWYQQTPGQGLQFLFEYFSETQRNKGNFPGRFSGRQFSNSRSEMNVSTLELGDSALYLCASSLASAVGGEQYFGPGTRLTVT.